A single sample is the source of the 3 T cell receptor beta chains below, sequenced in a study of blood T cell repertoires in COVID-19. TCRdb keeps only in-frame clones here, not all; method: immunoSEQ multiplex PCR. The profile shows some 220,000 clones, around 90% of them singletons. Specimen: peripheral blood. These receptors all stem from a woman under 30 who had recovered from COVID-19.

The rearrangement links TRBV19 to TRBJ1-2; D unresolved. CDR1 and CDR2 from the germline V gene are LNHDA and SQIVND (reference sequence). This CDR3 contains 14 residues. Between the trimmed V and J ends, which lost 0 bases and 8 bases, there was a span of 13 bases. The CDR3 reads CASSIEAVSSGYTF. CDR3 DNA sequence: TGTGCCAGTAGTATAGAGGCCGTTTCTTCAGGCTACACCTTC.

The genes are TRBV4-3 and TRBJ2-3; TRBD2 matches 12 bases. CDR1 and CDR2 (germline): LGHNA, YSLEER. J was trimmed by 6 bases and V by 3 bases; bases with no gene match: 7. This CDR3 is built from 16 residues. CDR3 DNA: TGCGCCAGCAGCCAGGGACTAGCGGGTGCTGGGGATACGCAGTATTTT. Translating gives CASSQGLAGAGDTQYF.

This chain joins TRBV29-1 and TRBJ1-3; D is unclear. Trimming removed 4 bases at V and 0 bases at J, with 7 bases between. From germline, CDR1 is SQVTM and CDR2 ANQGSEA. The CDR3 sequence is 13 residues long. The CDR3 DNA is TGCAGCGTTGCTCTCCTCTCTGGAAACACCATATATTTT. Amino acid sequence: CSVALLSGNTIYF.